This T cell receptor (beta chain) was found in a study of a mutant IDH1 vaccine in newly diagnosed glioma (dated by TCRdb to about 2021). With regard to the full study: Patients were given eight vaccinations, in weeks 1, 3, 5, 7, 11, 15, 19 and 23, which matched visits V03 through V10. Six visits were used for peripheral blood collection: V03 (baseline), V05, V07, V10, V12 and V13. Of the 30 to 35 patients who were treated, around 60% were male and around 40% were female, and the mean age was around 40 years. Longitudinal TCRB deep sequencing was performed for some 25 treated patients wherever samples were available for exploratory analyses. Vaccination was initiated 4-6 weeks after radiotherapy alone, or concurrently with temozolomide cycles in the chemotherapy-containing groups. Prior to enrollment, standard therapy consisting of radiotherapy alone, temozolomide alone, or radiochemotherapy with temozolomide had been administered to patients, with the combination being received by most patients.

The CDR3 contains 15 residues, cysteine and phenylalanine counted. Solely the CDR3 DNA is kept, with 45 bases framed from the first base. Trimming removed 2 bases from V and 9 bases from J, leaving 18 bases between the germline ends. Looking up the germline V gene yields CDR1 SGHTS and CDR2 YDEGEE. Receptor amplification or capture employed the immunoSEQ multiplex PCR assay. The hsTCRB Kit was used according to the manufacturer's protocol to amplify rearranged TCR beta chain sequences. Sequencing of TCRB libraries was carried out on an Illumina MiSeq. In the original analysis: Demultiplexing, trimming and gene mapping were performed with the kit vendor's proprietary platform. Held by TCRdb, this immuneACCESS table contains in-frame sequences only and omits some clones. Under half of the omission traces to an unresolved V gene where checked; the cause of the rest is unknown. D and trimming were read from the DNA, whereas the V and J calls and clone size are those reported in that table. For this sample the table gives 50,000 to 65,000 clones, of which about four fifths were detected only once. The top ten hold approximately 9.5% of the sample.

As to this clone: No cognate antigen has been identified for it. No base quality values were provided; no much bigger clone lies one nucleotide off.

The time point label here, explained by the study, means: week 11, during vaccination. A 20-mer mutant IDH1 peptide at 300 micrograms in Montanide made up each vaccine dose, which was injected subcutaneously together with topical imiquimod. All donors had newly diagnosed IDH1-mutant astrocytomas of WHO grade 3 or 4 that showed loss of nuclear ATRX. The samples were drawn from NOA16, a multicentre, single-arm, open-label phase I trial in Germany that tested a mutant IDH1 peptide vaccine in humans for the first time. Genomic DNA for TCRB sequencing was extracted from EDTA blood using the DNeasy Blood and Tissue Kit. Beyond this particular receptor, the publication reports: Selection of PBMC samples for TCRB deep sequencing was based on availability. Immune responses induced by the vaccine were seen in 90% to 95% of patients across multiple MHC alleles. Changes in the top peripheral T cell clonotypes picked up by TCRB sequencing did not appear to be linked to pseudoprogression. It was noted by the authors that analyses of patient blood samples could not be reproduced owing to sample limitations.

The V and J genes are TRBV5-8 and TRBJ1-5; no confident D gene assignment can be made. This TCR was sampled from a woman between 45 and 65 years old with glioma. The sequenced sample was PBMCs, obtained from a glioma patient whose treatment included an IDH1 peptide vaccine. The DNA sequence is as follows: TGTGCCAGCAGCTTTGGGTTTGAGGCGCCATCGCCCCAGCATTTT. Its protein is CASSFGFEAPSPQHF. The entire variable domain, with the stretches around the CDR3 drawn from the reference TRBV5-8 and TRBJ1-5 proteins, is EAGVTQSPTHLIKTRGQQATLRCSPISGHTSVYWYQQALGLGLQFLLWYDEGEERNRGNFPPRFSGRQFPNYSSELNVNALELEDSALYLCASSFGFEAPSPQHFGDGTRLSIL.